The rows below give T cell receptor beta chains drawn from one sample of a study of T-cell memory formation after mild COVID-19. TCRdb reanalysed the 5' RACE reads using MiXCR and keeps one entry per CDR3 protein. This table has over 350,000 distinct CDR3 sequences, around a sixth appearing once. The material sequenced was PBMCs or a T cell subset sorted from them (not recorded which). The receptors originated from a man younger than 35 who had mild COVID-19 (a few samples of this study predate the infection). Cell type and time point are not known. Each CDR3 is given with its conserved first and last residue. Fields, in order: V gene, J gene, clone size, D gene, CDR3 protein, CDR3 DNA. A D gene is named only where the DNA matches it firmly. Clone size is shown for a subset of rows, as once, few, many or a class of expanded clone.

>TRBV5-1|TRBJ2-1|few|-
CASSQRLARHNEQFF
TGCGCCAGCAGCCAAAGGCTAGCCCGACACAATGAGCAGTTCTTC
>TRBV7-9|TRBJ2-1|-|-
CASSLRGISYNEQFF
TGTGCCAGCAGCCTCCGGGGGATATCCTACAATGAGCAGTTCTTC
>TRBV29-1|TRBJ1-1|-|-
CSVRGRTMNTEAFF
TGCAGCGTTAGAGGGAGAACCATGAACACTGAAGCTTTCTTT
>TRBV11-2|TRBJ2-1|few|TRBD2
CASNVAGDNEQFF
TGTGCCAGCAATGTTGCGGGGGACAATGAGCAGTTCTTC
>TRBV6-5|TRBJ1-1|-|-
CASSLRAKGDTEAFF
TGTGCCAGCAGCCTTCGAGCGAAAGGGGACACTGAAGCTTTCTTT
>TRBV20-1|TRBJ2-1|few|-
CSARQMASSYNEQFF
TGCAGTGCTCGTCAGATGGCAAGCTCCTACAATGAGCAGTTCTTC
>TRBV18|TRBJ2-6|many|-
CASSSTGAGANVLTF
TGTGCCAGCTCTTCAACGGGGGCTGGGGCCAACGTCCTGACTTTC
>TRBV5-1|TRBJ1-1|many|TRBD1
CASSLDRVNTEAFF
TGCGCCAGCAGTCTGGACAGGGTGAACACTGAAGCTTTCTTT
>TRBV6-1|TRBJ2-3|few|-
CASSEQDVVDTQYF
TGTGCCAGCAGTGAACAGGACGTCGTAGATACGCAGTATTTT
>TRBV11-2|TRBJ2-6|many|-
CASSFEGANVLTF
TGTGCCAGCAGCTTCGAGGGGGCCAACGTCCTGACTTTC
>TRBV4-1|TRBJ2-5|few|TRBD1
CASRRTGGEGETQYF
TGCGCCAGCAGGCGGACAGGGGGCGAAGGAGAGACCCAGTACTTC
>TRBV5-1|TRBJ2-3|-|-
CASSLPTRWPDTQYF
TGCGCCAGCAGCTTGCCGACTAGGTGGCCAGATACGCAGTATTTT
>TRBV9|TRBJ1-4|few|TRBD1
CASSAIGTAGEKLFF
TGTGCCAGCAGCGCGATCGGGACAGCTGGGGAAAAACTGTTTTTT
>TRBV24-1|TRBJ2-1|-|-
CATSDSVAGMYNEQFF
TGTGCCACCAGTGACTCGGTGGCAGGGATGTACAATGAGCAGTTCTTC
>TRBV20-1|TRBJ1-2|-|TRBD1
CSARSITPLTGANYGYTF
TGCAGTGCTCGTTCCATCACCCCCCTAACAGGGGCTAACTATGGCTACACCTTC
>TRBV5-1|TRBJ2-7|-|-
CASSLDRAKGYEQYF
TGCGCCAGCAGCTTGGATCGGGCCAAGGGCTACGAGCAGTACTTC
>TRBV20-1|TRBJ2-7|few|TRBD2
CSAREPSWRGTYEQYF
TGCAGTGCTAGAGAACCGTCTTGGCGGGGGACCTACGAGCAGTACTTC
>TRBV6-2/TRBV6-3|TRBJ2-1|-|-
CASSYIGLSYNEQFF
TGTGCCAGCAGTTACATAGGTCTCTCCTACAATGAGCAGTTCTTC
>TRBV7-8|TRBJ2-2|few|TRBD2
CASSLIAGEITGELFF
TGTGCCAGCAGCCTAATAGCGGGGGAGATCACCGGGGAGCTGTTTTTT
>TRBV19|TRBJ2-3|-|-
CASSGVTRTDTQYF
TGTGCCAGTAGTGGAGTCACTCGCACAGATACGCAGTATTTT
>TRBV7-9|TRBJ2-1|few|TRBD2
CASWRGGLNEQFF
TGTGCCAGCTGGCGGGGGGGCCTTAATGAGCAGTTCTTC
>TRBV20-1|TRBJ1-1|-|-
CSASPTGTEALF
TGCAGTGCTAGCCCTACAGGGACTGAAGCTTTATTT
>TRBV6-5|TRBJ2-1|many|TRBD1
CASSTGTGVNEQFF
TGTGCCAGCAGTACAGGGACAGGGGTGAATGAGCAGTTCTTC
>TRBV20-1|TRBJ2-5|many|-
CSARETYQETQYF
TGCAGTGCTAGGGAGACTTACCAAGAGACCCAGTACTTC
>TRBV19|TRBJ2-7|-|-
CATSRGAAYEQYF
TGTGCCACCTCACGCGGGGCTGCATACGAGCAGTACTTC
>TRBV18|TRBJ2-7|few|-
CASSPQGTPGPSYEQYF
TGTGCCAGCTCACCACAGGGAACTCCGGGACCGAGCTACGAGCAGTACTTC
>TRBV27|TRBJ2-1|few|-
CASGHGGNEQFF
TGTGCCAGCGGGCATGGCGGCAATGAGCAGTTCTTC
>TRBV7-2|TRBJ2-2|-|-
CASSFPPGELFF
TGTGCCAGCAGCTTTCCACCCGGGGAGCTGTTTTTT
>TRBV12-3/TRBV12-4|TRBJ1-4|few|TRBD1
CASSSTGVNEKLFF
TGTGCCAGCAGTTCAACAGGGGTGAATGAAAAACTGTTTTTT
>TRBV20-1|TRBJ1-1|-|-
CSARGIYTEAFF
TGCAGTGCTAGAGGGATTTACACTGAAGCTTTCTTT
>TRBV12-3/TRBV12-4|TRBJ2-3|few|-
CASSSRDGTDTQYF
TGTGCCAGCAGTTCCCGGGACGGCACAGATACGCAGTATTTT
>TRBV7-3|TRBJ2-5|few|-
CASSLFWGETQYF
TGTGCCAGCAGCTTATTTTGGGGAGAGACCCAGTACTTC
>TRBV12-3/TRBV12-4|TRBJ1-5|few|-
CASSFGVDQPQHF
TGTGCCAGCAGTTTTGGGGTCGATCAGCCCCAGCATTTT
>TRBV19|TRBJ1-1|-|TRBD1
CASSTTRTGRKAFF
TGTGCCAGTAGTACCACTCGGACAGGGAGAAAAGCTTTCTTT
>TRBV5-1|TRBJ1-6|few|-
CASSLDTDNSPLHF
TGCGCCAGCAGCTTGGACACTGATAATTCACCCCTCCACTTT
>TRBV4-3|TRBJ1-1|-|-
CASSQDPGIDTEAFF
TGCGCCAGCAGCCAAGATCCAGGGATTGACACTGAAGCTTTCTTT
>TRBV7-2|TRBJ1-1|few|-
CASSLVAGVIEAFF
TGTGCCAGCAGCTTAGTAGCAGGGGTTATTGAAGCTTTCTTT
>TRBV7-2|TRBJ2-1|few|TRBD2
CASSTYRGGSYNEQFF
TGTGCCAGCAGCACCTACCGCGGGGGCTCCTACAATGAGCAGTTCTTC
>TRBV7-2|TRBJ1-1|few|TRBD1
CASRQGAWTEAFF
TGTGCCAGCAGGCAGGGGGCCTGGACTGAAGCTTTCTTT
>TRBV5-6|TRBJ1-2|-|-
CASSPRPTGVYGYTF
TGTGCAAGCAGCCCCCGCCCCACAGGCGTCTATGGCTACACCTTC
>TRBV7-9|TRBJ1-6|-|TRBD1
CASSLSYRGIAPLHF
TGTGCCAGCAGCTTAAGTTACAGGGGAATTGCACCCCTCCACTTT
>TRBV28|TRBJ1-1|-|-
CASGAGDAEAFF
TGTGCCAGCGGGGCAGGGGACGCTGAAGCTTTCTTT
>TRBV7-3|TRBJ2-3|-|TRBD2
CASSPTREGDTQYF
TGTGCCAGCAGCCCCACGAGGGAGGGAGATACGCAGTATTTT
>TRBV4-1|TRBJ2-3|few|-
CASSQEAFPSTDTQYF
TGCGCCAGCAGCCAAGAGGCCTTTCCTAGCACAGATACGCAGTATTTT
>TRBV5-4|TRBJ1-6|few|TRBD1
CASSSLTGGYSPLHF
TGTGCCAGCAGCTCACTGACAGGGGGCTATTCACCCCTCCACTTT
>TRBV20-1|TRBJ2-7|few|-
CSARGLVGYEQYF
TGCAGTGCTAGGGGCTTGGTGGGGTACGAGCAGTACTTC
>TRBV20-1|TRBJ2-4|-|-
CSARAGNIQYF
TGCAGTGCTAGGGCAGGGAACATTCAGTACTTC
>TRBV29-1|TRBJ2-5|few|-
CSVAGQYQETQYF
TGCAGCGTTGCGGGACAATACCAAGAGACCCAGTACTTC
>TRBV2|TRBJ2-3|-|-
CASSAGTSATDTQYF
TGTGCCAGCAGCGCCGGGACGTCTGCTACAGATACGCAGTATTTT